The source of this T cell receptor (beta chain) is a study of cytomegalovirus exposure and HLA in healthy donors. Germline lookup yields CDR1 SGHRS and CDR2 YFSETQ. The ends lost 0 bases at V and 0 bases at J; junction bases unmatched: 2. The CDR3 is 17 residues long. About this clone itself: As yet, its antigen is unknown.

The PCR used 60 Vbeta and 13 Jbeta primers. Sequencing used immunoSEQ multiplex PCR; TCRdb keeps in-frame clones, though not all of them. The top ten clones hold under 2% of a sample with approximately 100,000 clones, 65% to 85% of them seen once. Whole-study results and caveats: An Asian-associated ancestry cluster reportedly showed fewer N-insertions than the roughly 600-donor mean in a later analysis.

The rearrangement joins TRBV5-1 to TRBJ2-3; 12 bases align to TRBD2. The sequence derives from a woman aged 40 to 50 in good health and CMV-seronegative. The sequenced sample consisted of PBMCs. CDR3 loop: CASSLGTSGISTDTQYF. The CDR3, as DNA: TGCGCCAGCAGCTTGGGGACTAGCGGGATTAGCACAGATACGCAGTATTTT.